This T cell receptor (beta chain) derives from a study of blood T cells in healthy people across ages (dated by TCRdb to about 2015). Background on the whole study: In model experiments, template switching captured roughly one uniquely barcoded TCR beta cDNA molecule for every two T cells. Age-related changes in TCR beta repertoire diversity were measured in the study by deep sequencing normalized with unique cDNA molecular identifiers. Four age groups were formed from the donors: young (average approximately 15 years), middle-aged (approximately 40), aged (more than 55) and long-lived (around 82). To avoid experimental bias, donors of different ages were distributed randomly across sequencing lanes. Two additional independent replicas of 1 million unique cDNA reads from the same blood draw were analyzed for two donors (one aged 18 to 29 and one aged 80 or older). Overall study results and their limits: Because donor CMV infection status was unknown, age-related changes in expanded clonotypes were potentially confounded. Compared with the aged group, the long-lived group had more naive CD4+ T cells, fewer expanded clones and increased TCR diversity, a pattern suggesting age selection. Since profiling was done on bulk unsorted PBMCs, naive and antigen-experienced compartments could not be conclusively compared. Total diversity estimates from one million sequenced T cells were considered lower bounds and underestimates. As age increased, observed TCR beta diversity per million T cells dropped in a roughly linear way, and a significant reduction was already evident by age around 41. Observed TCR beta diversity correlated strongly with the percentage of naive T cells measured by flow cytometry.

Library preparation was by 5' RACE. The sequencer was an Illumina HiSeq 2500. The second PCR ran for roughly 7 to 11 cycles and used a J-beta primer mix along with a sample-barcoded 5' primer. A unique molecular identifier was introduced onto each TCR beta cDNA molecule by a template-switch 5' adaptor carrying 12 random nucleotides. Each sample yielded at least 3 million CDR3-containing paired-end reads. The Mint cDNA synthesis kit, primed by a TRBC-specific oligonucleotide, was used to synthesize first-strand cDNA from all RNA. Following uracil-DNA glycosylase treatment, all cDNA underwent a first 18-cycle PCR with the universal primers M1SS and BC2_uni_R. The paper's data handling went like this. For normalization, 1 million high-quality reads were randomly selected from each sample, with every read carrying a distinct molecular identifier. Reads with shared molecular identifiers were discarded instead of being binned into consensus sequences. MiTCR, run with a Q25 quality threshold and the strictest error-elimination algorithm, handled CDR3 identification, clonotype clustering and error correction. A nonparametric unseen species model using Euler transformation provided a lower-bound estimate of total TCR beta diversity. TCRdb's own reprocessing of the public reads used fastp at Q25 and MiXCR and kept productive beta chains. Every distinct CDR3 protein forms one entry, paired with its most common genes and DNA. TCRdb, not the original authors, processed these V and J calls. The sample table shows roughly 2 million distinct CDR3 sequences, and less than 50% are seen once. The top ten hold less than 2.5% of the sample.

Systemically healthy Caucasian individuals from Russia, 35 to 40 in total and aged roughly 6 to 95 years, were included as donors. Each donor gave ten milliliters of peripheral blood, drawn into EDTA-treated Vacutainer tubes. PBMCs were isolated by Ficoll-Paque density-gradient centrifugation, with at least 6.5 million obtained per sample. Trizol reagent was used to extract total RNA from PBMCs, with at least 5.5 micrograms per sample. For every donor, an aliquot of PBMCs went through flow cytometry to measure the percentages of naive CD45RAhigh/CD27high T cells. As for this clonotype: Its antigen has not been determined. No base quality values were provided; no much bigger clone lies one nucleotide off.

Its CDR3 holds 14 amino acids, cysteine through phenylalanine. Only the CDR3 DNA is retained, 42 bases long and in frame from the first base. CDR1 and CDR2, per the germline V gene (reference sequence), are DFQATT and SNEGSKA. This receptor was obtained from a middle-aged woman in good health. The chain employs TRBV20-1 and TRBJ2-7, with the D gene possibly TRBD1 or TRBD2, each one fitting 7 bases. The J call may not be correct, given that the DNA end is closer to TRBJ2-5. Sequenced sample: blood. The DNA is TGCAGTGCTCGACCCGTGCAGGGGGGGAAGACCCAGTACTTC. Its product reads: CSARPVQGGKTQYF.